The following is a T cell receptor beta chain sequence with its context. Its specificity is unknown. The data were obtained in a study of T cell responses to AZD1222 COVID-19 vaccine. Study-wide results and limits: Breadth and depth of Spike-specific TCRs rose after two AZD1222 doses.

TCRdb's table, derived via immunoSEQ multiplex PCR, lists solely in-frame clones and lacks some. This sample has fewer than 140,000 clones; 90% occur once, and the top ten carry 8%. Trimming removed 1 base from V and 0 bases from J; junction bases left unmatched: 3. The length of the CDR3 is 16 residues. The germline gives CDR1 LGHDT, CDR2 YNNKEL (reference sequence). This TCR derives from an adult who received the AZD1222 COVID-19 vaccine. Sequences were derived from peripheral blood, sampled 28 days after the second AZD1222 dose. The rearrangement uses TRBV3-1 (or the pseudogene TRBV3-2) and TRBJ2-7; 10 bases are a match to TRBD2. The CDR3 loop is CASSQGLAGVSYEQYF. The CDR3 region has the DNA TGTGCCAGCAGCCAAGGCCTAGCGGGGGTCTCCTACGAGCAGTACTTC.